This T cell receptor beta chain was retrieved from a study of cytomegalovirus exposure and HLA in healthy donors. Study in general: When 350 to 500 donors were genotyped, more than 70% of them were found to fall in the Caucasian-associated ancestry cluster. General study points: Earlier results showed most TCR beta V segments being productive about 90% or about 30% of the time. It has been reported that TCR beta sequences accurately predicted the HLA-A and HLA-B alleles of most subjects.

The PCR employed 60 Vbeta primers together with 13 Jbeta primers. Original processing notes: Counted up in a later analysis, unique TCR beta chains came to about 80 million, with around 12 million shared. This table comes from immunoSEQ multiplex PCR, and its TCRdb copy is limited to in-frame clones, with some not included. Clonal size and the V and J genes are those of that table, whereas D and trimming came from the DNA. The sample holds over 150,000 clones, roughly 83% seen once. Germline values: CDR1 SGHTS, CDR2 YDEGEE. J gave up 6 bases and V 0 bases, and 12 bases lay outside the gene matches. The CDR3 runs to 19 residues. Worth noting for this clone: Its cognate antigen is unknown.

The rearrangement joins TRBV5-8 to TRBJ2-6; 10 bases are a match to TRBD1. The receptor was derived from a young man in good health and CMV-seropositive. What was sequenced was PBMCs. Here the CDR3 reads CASSLGTGGVSPSANVLTF. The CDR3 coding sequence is TGTGCCAGCAGCTTGGGGACAGGGGGAGTATCTCCTTCGGCCAACGTCCTGACTTTC.